The 14 T cell receptor beta chains given below trace back to one sample, sequenced in a study of blood T cell repertoires in COVID-19. Assay used: immunoSEQ multiplex PCR; TCRdb lists only in-frame clones, some missing. The data hold some 190,000 clones, with approximately 80% observed a single time. Sequenced sample: peripheral blood. These receptors came from a woman aged 45-60 years with active or convalescent COVID-19.

The chain is built from TRBV7-2 and TRBJ1-1; perhaps TRBD1 as D (5 bases). V lost 4 bases and J 1 base, leaving 10 bases between the germline ends. Germline loops: CDR1 SGHTA, CDR2 FQGNSA. This CDR3 region has 14 residues. The CDR3: CASSWRGRNTEAFF. The DNA for the CDR3 is TGTGCCAGCAGCTGGAGGGGAAGGAACACTGAAGCTTTCTTT.

In this sample, this clone turned up once. This chain links TRBV28 with TRBJ2-5; 10 bases align to TRBD1. The CDR3 has 14 amino acids. The ends lost 4 bases at V and 2 bases at J; junction bases unmatched: 1. Per germline, CDR1 MDHEN and CDR2 SYDVKM. CDR3 nucleotides: TGTGCCAGCAGTTGGGACAGGGGACAAGAGACCCAGTACTTC. It encodes CASSWDRGQETQYF.

This chain joins TRBV24-1 and TRBJ1-1, with D possibly being TRBD1 (5 bases). The V end lost 10 bases, the J end lost 1 base, and 15 bases lay between the germline ends. In germline, CDR1 is KGHDR, CDR2 SFDVKD. The CDR3 runs 14 residues. In DNA, the CDR3 is TGTGCCACACAGTGCGATACAGGGAACACTGAAGCTTTCTTT. Encoded protein: CATQCDTGNTEAFF.

This clone was observed a few times. The chain combines TRBV28 with TRBJ2-3, with D unclear. The CDR3 is 16 residues long. V dropped 4 bases and J dropped 2 bases, with 16 bases sitting between them. The germline CDR1 and CDR2 sequences are MDHEN and SYDVKM. CDR3 sequence reads: CASSSLLSIDTDTQYF. CDR3 sequence (DNA): TGTGCCAGCAGTTCCCTCCTATCCATAGACACAGATACGCAGTATTTT.

The CDR3 bases are TGTGCCAGTAGTCTCTGGACTGGGAACACTGAAGCTTTCTTT. This sequence encodes CASSLWTGNTEAFF. The rearrangement joins TRBV19 to TRBJ1-1; D gene ambiguous. The CDR3 is made up of 14 amino acids. The V end lost 5 bases, the J end lost 1 base, and 11 bases lay between the germline ends. Germline CDR1 reads LNHDA; CDR2 reads SQIVND (reference sequence).

The chain carries TRBV6-6 and TRBJ2-7, with 9 bases matching TRBD2. V trimming: 0 bases; J trimming: 2 bases; junction bases outside the gene matches: 2. The germline CDR1 and CDR2 sequences are MNHNY and SVGAGI (reference sequence). The CDR3 runs to 15 residues. The CDR3 DNA reads as TGTGCCAGCAGTTACTCGCGGGAGGGCCCCTACGAGCAGTACTTC. It translates to CASSYSREGPYEQYF.

This sequence joins TRBV19 and TRBJ1-3, with 8 bases aligning to TRBD1. Looked up from germline, CDR1 is LNHDA and CDR2 is SQIVND (reference sequence). Trimming took 7 bases from V and 1 from J; bases not matched to a gene: 9. This CDR3 has 16 residues. The CDR3 DNA follows: TGTGCCAGTACCCCCGGGCAGGGGGCATCTGGAAACACCATATATTTT. Encoded protein: CASTPGQGASGNTIYF.

This clone has only a few counts. The CDR3 nucleotides read TGTGCCAGCAGCCAAGGGGGCAGGGGCCGGAACACTGAAGCTTTCTTT. Translated, it gives CASSQGGRGRNTEAFF. This rearrangement joins TRBV14 to TRBJ1-1; TRBD1 might be the D (6 bases). CDR1 and CDR2 (germline): SGHDN, FVKESK. Between the trimmed V and J ends, which lost 1 base and 1 base, there was a span of 13 bases. The CDR3 spans 16 residues.

The rearrangement links TRBV12-1 to TRBJ1-1; the DNA was not used to check the table's D call, TRBD1. TRBV12-1 corresponds to a pseudogene. The CDR3 runs 17 residues. The CDR3 spells CASSSQGTGGDDTEAFF. Here the CDR3 DNA reads TGTGCCAGCAGCTCCCAAGGGACAGGGGGCGATGACACTGAAGCTTTCTTT.

This clone was observed a handful of times. The CDR3 DNA reads as TGTGCCACCAGCAGTATCAAGGGGGAAGGCAATCAGCCCCAGCATTTT. Translated, it gives CATSSIKGEGNQPQHF. This chain connects TRBV15 to TRBJ1-5; maybe TRBD1 (6 bases). Germline values: CDR1 LNHNV, CDR2 YYDKDF (reference sequence). The V end was cut by 3 bases, the J end by 2 bases, with 14 bases between. The CDR3 is 16 amino acids.

V is TRBV7-2 and J is TRBJ2-7; possibly TRBD2 for D (5 bases). V gave up 3 bases and J gave up 3 bases, with 12 bases separating them. The CDR3 sequence is 14 residues long. From germline, CDR1 is SGHTA and CDR2 FQGNSA. The DNA of the CDR3 is TGTGCCAGCAGCTTTGTCGGGATCGTCTACGAGCAGTACTTC. Protein sequence: CASSFVGIVYEQYF.

The CDR3 reads CASSEAAHRTGTQYF. The CDR3 DNA reads as TGTGCCAGCAGTGAAGCGGCCCATCGTACGGGGACCCAGTACTTC. The chain uses TRBV2 and TRBJ2-5; D gene unclear. The CDR3 is made up of 15 amino acids. V lost 0 bases and J 7 bases, leaving 15 bases between the germline ends. CDR1 and CDR2 (germline): SNHLY, FYNNEI.

The CDR3 sequence is CASSQVVGQGGGTEAFF. The CDR3 DNA is TGCGCCAGCAGCCAAGTCGTTGGACAGGGTGGGGGCACTGAAGCTTTCTTT. The rearrangement uses TRBV4-3 and TRBJ1-1; 8 bases fit TRBD1. The germline V gene encodes CDR1 LGHNA and CDR2 YSLEER. The CDR3 has 17 residues. V was pared by 1 base and J by 4 bases, with 11 bases of the junction left unmatched.

V and J are TRBV4-3 and TRBJ1-2, with 7 bases that match TRBD1. CDR3 length: 17 amino acids. Germline V gene data show CDR1 as LGHNA and CDR2 as YSLEER. Trimming removed 0 bases from V and 8 bases from J; junction bases left unmatched: 15. Here the CDR3 DNA reads TGCGCCAGCAGCCAAGATCGGTTTGGGGACAGAGGGGAGGGCTACACCTTC. It encodes CASSQDRFGDRGEGYTF.